This TCR beta chain was recovered during a study of blood T cells in healthy people across ages. Overall study context: Template switching picked up about one barcoded beta molecule for each two T cells. The study, taken as a whole, reports: The CMV status of each donor remained undetermined, and this could have confounded shifts in expanded clonotypes.

Notes on this clonotype: Its antigen is unknown.

Using a J-beta primer mix together with a sample-barcoded 5' primer, a second PCR was run for roughly 6 to 12 cycles. TCRdb analysed the 5' RACE reads with MiXCR anew, one entry per CDR3 protein. The sample yields 800,000 to 900,000 distinct CDR3 sequences, around 68% seen once. This CDR3 is built from 14 residues. Per germline, CDR1 LNHDA and CDR2 SQIVND (reference sequence). The ends were cut back, 5 bases at V and 5 bases at J, with 12 bases in the middle. The TCR was taken from a man aged 25-45 years in good health. The chain combines TRBV19 with TRBJ2-2; D gene uncertain. Sequenced: blood. CDR3 nucleotide sequence: TGTGCCAGTAGTCTCTGGGTTCTGACCGGGGAGCTGTTTTTT. Protein product: CASSLWVLTGELFF.